This T cell receptor (beta chain) is drawn from a study of cytomegalovirus exposure and HLA in healthy donors. Whole-study results and caveats: Common viral pathogens seemed to be connected with several of the most significant clusters, according to a later analysis. V segments that were indistinguishable, TRBV6-2 and TRBV6-3 among them, were omitted from analysis. Another analysis was done later, and it associated 16,951 TCR beta sequences with HLA alleles at 0.05 false discovery rate.

The primer mix had 60 Vbeta and 13 Jbeta primers. Profiled with immunoSEQ multiplex PCR; TCRdb holds only in-frame clones, not every one. The sample gives about 190,000 clones, 80% of which show up once; 0.95% to 1.4% is in the top ten. To note about this clone: Its cognate antigen is unknown.

Germline CDR1 reads LGHNA; CDR2 reads YNFKEQ. CDR3 length: 16 amino acids. V was clipped by 1 base and J by 5 bases; unmatched bases: 9. The chain couples TRBV4-2 to TRBJ1-1; TRBD1 matches at 8 bases. The origin of this receptor is a woman aged 40 to 50 in good health and CMV-seronegative. Source material: PBMCs. The CDR3 bases are TGTGCCAGCAGCCAAGGGACCGGACAGGGACGAACTGAAGCTTTCTTT. This translates into CASSQGTGQGRTEAFF.